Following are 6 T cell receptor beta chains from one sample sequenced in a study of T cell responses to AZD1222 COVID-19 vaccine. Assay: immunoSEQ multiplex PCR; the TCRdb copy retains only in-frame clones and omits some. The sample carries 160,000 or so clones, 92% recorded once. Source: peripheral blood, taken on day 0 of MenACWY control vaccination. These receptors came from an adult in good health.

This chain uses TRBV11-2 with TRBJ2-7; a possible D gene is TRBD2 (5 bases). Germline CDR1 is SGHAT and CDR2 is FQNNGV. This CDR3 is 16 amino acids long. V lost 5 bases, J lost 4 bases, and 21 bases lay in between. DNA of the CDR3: TGTGCCAGCAGCCTCGGTGCTGAGCGGACCTGGTACGAGCAGTACTTC. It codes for CASSLGAERTWYEQYF. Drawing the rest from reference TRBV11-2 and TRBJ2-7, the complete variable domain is EAGVAQSPRYKIIEKRQSVAFWCNPISGHATLYWYQQILGQGPKLLIQFQNNGVVDDSQLPKDRFSAERLKGVDSTLKIQPAKLEDSAVYLCASSLGAERTWYEQYFGPGTRLTVT.

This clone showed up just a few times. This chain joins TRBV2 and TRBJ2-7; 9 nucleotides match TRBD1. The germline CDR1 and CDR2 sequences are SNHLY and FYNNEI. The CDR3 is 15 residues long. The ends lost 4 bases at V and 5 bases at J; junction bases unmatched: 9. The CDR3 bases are TGTGCCAGCAGTGTGGCGGGGGACAGGGTCCACGAGCAGTACTTC. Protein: CASSVAGDRVHEQYF.

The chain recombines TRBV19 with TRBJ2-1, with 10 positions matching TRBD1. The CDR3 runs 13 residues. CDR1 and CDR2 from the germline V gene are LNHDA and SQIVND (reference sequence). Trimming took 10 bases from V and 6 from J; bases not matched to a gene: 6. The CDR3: CATSGTGVNEQFF. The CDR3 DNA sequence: TGTGCCACCTCCGGGACAGGGGTCAATGAGCAGTTCTTC.

The CDR3 region has the DNA TGTGCCAGCAGTACTAGCGGGTCGAATGAGCAGTTCTTC. Translation gives CASSTSGSNEQFF. This chain joins TRBV6-5 and TRBJ2-1, with 9 bases matching TRBD2. Trimming at V came to 5 bases and at J to 7 bases, leaving 3 bases not matched to a gene. There are 13 residues in the CDR3. Germline V CDR1 and CDR2: MNHEY, SVGAGI.

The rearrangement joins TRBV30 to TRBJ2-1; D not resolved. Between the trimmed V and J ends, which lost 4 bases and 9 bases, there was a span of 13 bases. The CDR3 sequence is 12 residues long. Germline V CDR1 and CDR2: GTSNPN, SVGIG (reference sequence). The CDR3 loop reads CAWKGPRGEQFF. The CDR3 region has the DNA TGTGCCTGGAAAGGCCCCAGAGGTGAGCAGTTCTTC. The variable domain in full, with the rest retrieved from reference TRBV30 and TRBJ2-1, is SQTIHQWPATLVQPVGSPLSLECTVEGTSNPNLYWYRQAAGRGLQLLFYSVGIGQISSEVPQNLSASRPQDRQFILSSKKLLLSDSGFYLCAWKGPRGEQFFGPGTRLTVL.

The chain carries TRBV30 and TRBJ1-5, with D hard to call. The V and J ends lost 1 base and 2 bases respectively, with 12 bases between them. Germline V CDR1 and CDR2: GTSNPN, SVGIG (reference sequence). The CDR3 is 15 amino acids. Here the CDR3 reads CAWSGALDGNQPQHF. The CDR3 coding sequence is TGTGCCTGGAGTGGGGCGCTGGACGGCAATCAGCCCCAGCATTTT.